The 22 T cell receptor beta chains below all came from one sample that was sequenced in a study of post-analysis software for immune sequencing data. Study-wide results and limits: Higher frequency in patients than in controls was seen for about five TRBV segments, with TRBV5-6, TRBV5-1 and TRBV20-1 among them.

Prepared libraries of TCR beta cDNA carried unique molecular identifiers. TCRdb processed the PCR reads anew with MiXCR; each CDR3 protein has one entry. The sample contains around 200,000 distinct CDR3 sequences, roughly 30% of which appear only once. Their antigens are not known. Material for sequencing was blood. The receptors derive from a girl aged 2 to 17 with multiple sclerosis.

This clonotype was seen many times. The rearrangement links TRBV20-1 to TRBJ2-1, with TRBD2 matching over 8 bases. The J segment lost 0 bases and the V segment lost 3 bases, leaving 1 base of the junction unmatched. CDR3 length: 14 residues. CDR1 DFQATT and CDR2 SNEGSKA come from the germline V gene (reference sequence). CDR3 protein: CSASGRVSYNEQFF. CDR3 sequence (DNA): TGCAGTGCTAGCGGGAGGGTCTCCTACAATGAGCAGTTCTTC.

The rearrangement joins TRBV7-9 to TRBJ1-1; tentative D call: TRBD1 (5 bases). The CDR3 is 16 residues long. The germline CDR1 and CDR2 sequences are SEHNR and FQNEAQ (reference sequence). The germline V and J ends were trimmed by 3 bases and 5 bases, with 19 bases remaining between them. DNA for the CDR3: TGTGCCAGCAGCTTGCCTACGACATCGGGGGGAACTGAAGCTTTCTTT. Its translation is CASSLPTTSGGTEAFF.

This clonotype was seen at least ten times. CDR3: CSAREPGQGSSPLHF. The DNA of the CDR3 is TGCAGTGCTAGGGAACCGGGACAGGGAAGCTCACCCCTCCACTTT. The J gene is TRBJ1-6, the V gene TRBV20-1; 9 bases align to TRBD1. The J segment lost 10 bases and the V segment lost 3 bases, leaving 10 bases of the junction unmatched. Per the germline V gene, CDR1 is DFQATT and CDR2 is SNEGSKA (reference sequence). The CDR3 is 15 residues long.

This chain uses TRBV18 with TRBJ2-1, with D maybe TRBD1 (6 bases). V lost 3 bases and J 2 bases, leaving 14 bases between the germline ends. Germline V gene data show CDR1 as KGHSH and CDR2 as LQKENI. This CDR3 comprises 16 residues. CDR3 nucleotide sequence: TGTGCCAGCTCACCCCCAGGACAGTTGACCTACAATGAGCAGTTCTTC. Encoded protein: CASSPPGQLTYNEQFF.

The chain joins TRBV12-3 or TRBV12-4 to TRBJ2-2; the D gene is possibly TRBD1 (6 bases). The V end was cut by 6 bases, the J end by 7 bases, with 12 bases between. CDR3 length: 13 residues. CDR3 sequence (DNA): TGTGCCAGCAGCCCCTCCAGGGGCGGGGAGCTGTTTTTT. Amino acid sequence: CASSPSRGGELFF.

The gene calls are TRBV12-3 or TRBV12-4 and TRBJ1-1; 7 nucleotides match TRBD1. This CDR3 region has 13 residues. Trimming at V came to 1 base and at J to 14 bases, leaving 10 bases not matched to a gene. DNA for the CDR3: TGTGCCAGCAGTTTAGAAGGGGGCGCATTGGTGTTCTTT. Translated, it gives CASSLEGGALVFF.

The chain links TRBV28 to TRBJ1-5; D possibly corresponds to TRBD1 (5 bases). CDR3 length: 16 residues. Trimming stripped 5 bases from V and 1 base from J, with 15 bases between. CDR1 and CDR2 (germline): MDHEN, SYDVKM. CDR3 in amino acids: CASSPLGRGSNQPQHF. The CDR3 region has the DNA TGTGCCAGCAGTCCTCTCGGACGGGGGAGCAATCAGCCCCAGCATTTT.

V gene TRBV20-1 combines with J gene TRBJ2-2; either TRBD1 or TRBD2 may supply D (6 bases each). V was pared by 3 bases and J by 8 bases, with 13 bases between. This CDR3 has 13 amino acids. Germline loops: CDR1 DFQATT, CDR2 SNEGSKA (reference sequence). CDR3: CSARAQGTGELFF. Here the CDR3 DNA reads TGCAGTGCTAGGGCCCAGGGGACTGGGGAGCTGTTTTTT.

This clonotype was seen many times. One end of the junction does not line up with germline, which may come from a read error. The chain joins TRBV18 to TRBJ2-5; 8 bases fit TRBD2. Germline V gives CDR1 KGHSH, CDR2 LQKENI. The CDR3 loop spans 17 amino acids. The CDR3 here is CASSPPPVLADQETQYF. DNA of the CDR3: TGTGCCAGCTCCCCACCTCCCGTACTAGCGGATCAAGAGACCCAGTACTTC. Full variable domain (rest looked up from reference TRBV18 and TRBJ2-5): NAGVMQNPRHLVRRRGQEARLRCSPMKGHSHVYWYRQLPEEGLKFMVYLQKENIIDESGMPKERFSAEFPKEGPSILRIQQVVRGDSAAYFCASSPPPVLADQETQYFGPGTRLLVL.

This clonotype was recorded many times. CDR3 DNA sequence: TGCAGCGTTGAGGGCCCAGGGTGGGCCCCTTCAGAGACCCAGTACTTC. Translated, it gives CSVEGPGWAPSETQYF. This rearrangement joins TRBV29-1 to TRBJ2-5, with a tentative D call TRBD1 (5 bases). Germline V gene data show CDR1 as SQVTM and CDR2 as ANQGSEA. Deletions cut 3 bases from V and 4 bases from J, with 21 bases between. The CDR3 is 16 residues long. Looking up the rest from reference TRBV29-1 and TRBJ2-5 gives the full variable domain: SAVISQKPSRDICQRGTSLTIQCQVDSQVTMMFWYRQQPGQSLTLIATANQGSEATYESGFVIDKFPISRPNLTFSTLTVSNMSPEDSSIYLCSVEGPGWAPSETQYFGPGTRLLVL.

Points on this clonotype: Mismatch with germline at one junction end may stem from a read error. The chain carries TRBV14 and TRBJ1-6; D unclear. This CDR3 is built from 14 residues. The germline CDR1 and CDR2 sequences are SGHDN and FVKESK. CDR3 protein: CASSQVRDNSPRHF. As DNA, the CDR3 is TGTGCCAGCAGCCAAGTCCGGGATAATTCACCCCGCCACTTT. The variable domain in full, completed from reference TRBV14 and TRBJ1-6, reads EAGVTQFPSHSVIEKGQTVTLRCDPISGHDNLYWYRRVMGKEIKFLLHFVKESKQDESGMPNNRFLAERTGGTYSTLKVQPAELEDSGVYFCASSQVRDNSPRHFGNGTRLTVT.

Notes on this clonotype: This may be a read error: a much more frequent sequence differs by one nucleotide. The chain combines TRBV11-2 with TRBJ2-7; 12 nucleotides align to TRBD2. Germline CDR1 and CDR2: SGHAT and FQNNGV. The CDR3 consists of 14 residues. CDR3 in DNA: TGTGCCGGCAGACCGACTAGCGGGAGCTACGAGCAGTACTTC. Translating it yields CAGRPTSGSYEQYF.

This clonotype was picked up many times. The genes are TRBV28 and TRBJ2-7; 7 nucleotides line up with TRBD1. Germline CDR1 is MDHEN and CDR2 is SYDVKM. With 6 bases clipped from V and 3 bases from J, the junction kept 8 bases outside the gene matches. This CDR3 region has 14 residues. In DNA, the CDR3 is TGTGCCAGCAGCCCCGGGACAGAAGACTACGAGCAGTACTTC. The encoded protein is CASSPGTEDYEQYF. The variable domain in full, with the rest retrieved from reference TRBV28 and TRBJ2-7, is DVKVTQSSRYLVKRTGEKVFLECVQDMDHENMFWYRQDPGLGLRLIYFSYDVKMKEKGDIPEGYSVSREKKERFSLILESASTNQTSMYLCASSPGTEDYEQYFGPGTRLTVT.

This clonotype was seen a handful of times. This clone may be a read error of a much larger clone one base away. CDR3 residues: CATSPNTGTGPNEQCF. The CDR3 DNA is TGTGCCACCAGCCCAAATACCGGGACAGGGCCTAATGAGCAGTGCTTC. The rearrangement uses TRBV24-1 and TRBJ2-1, with TRBD1 identical over 9 bases. This CDR3 has 16 amino acids. Germline lookup yields CDR1 KGHDR and CDR2 SFDVKD.

This clonotype was seen more than once but under ten times. With a much larger clone just one base away, this may be a read error. This chain joins TRBV6-6 and TRBJ2-1; no clear D. The end of the DNA aligns better with TRBJ2-7, so the J call may be wrong. Germline-derived CDR1 and CDR2 are MNHNY and SVGAGI (reference sequence). This CDR3 comprises 13 residues. CDR3 DNA: TGTGCCAGCTTGGTACCCCCCTACAATGAGCAGTACTTC. Protein sequence: CASLVPPYNEQYF.

This clonotype was seen a few times. The V gene is TRBV5-1, the J gene TRBJ2-3; tentatively, D is TRBD1 (6 bases). Germline CDR1 and CDR2: SGHRS and YFSETQ. V lost 4 bases, J lost 2 bases, and 14 bases lay in between. The CDR3 covers 15 residues. The CDR3 bases are TGCGCCAGCAGCGTTCAGGGGATTTTCACAGATACGCAGTATTTT. Amino acid sequence: CASSVQGIFTDTQYF.

About this clonotype: Given the absence of the conserved phenylalanine or tryptophan at the CDR3 end, a read error is likely. This rearrangement joins TRBV15 to TRBJ1-2; D not certain. Germline CDR1 and CDR2: LNHNV and YYDKDF (reference sequence). The CDR3 has 15 residues. V lost 0 bases and J lost 2, with 10 bases in between. The CDR3 DNA is TGTGCCACCAGCAGAGAGGCCGGACTAAACTATGGCTACACCATC. This translates into CATSREAGLNYGYTI.

This clonotype occurred many times. The chain has TRBV29-1 and TRBJ1-2; tentative D call: TRBD1 (6 bases). The CDR3 length is 17 residues. CDR1 is SQVTM, CDR2 ANQGSEA, per germline. V lost 4 bases to trimming and J lost 4 bases, with 25 bases between them. CDR3 in amino acids: CSVGARDALKGGYGYTF. The CDR3, as DNA: TGCAGCGTTGGGGCACGGGATGCACTAAAAGGGGGCTATGGCTACACCTTC.

The gene calls are TRBV14 and TRBJ2-7, with TRBD1 matching over 10 bases. J lost 1 base, V lost 2 bases, and 11 bases had no gene match. The V gene's germline CDR1 is SGHDN and CDR2 FVKESK. The CDR3 contains 18 residues. CDR3 nucleotide sequence: TGTGCCAGCAGCCAACCGGGACAGGGGACCGTCCCTTCCTACGAGCAGTACTTC. Amino acid sequence: CASSQPGQGTVPSYEQYF. Drawing the rest from reference TRBV14 and TRBJ2-7, the complete variable domain is EAGVTQFPSHSVIEKGQTVTLRCDPISGHDNLYWYRRVMGKEIKFLLHFVKESKQDESGMPNNRFLAERTGGTYSTLKVQPAELEDSGVYFCASSQPGQGTVPSYEQYFGPGTRLTVT.

This clonotype was counted only a few times. The chain combines TRBV24-1 with TRBJ1-4, with a tentative D call TRBD1 (6 bases). V lost 3 bases and J 4 bases, leaving 14 bases between the germline ends. In germline, CDR1 is KGHDR, CDR2 SFDVKD. CDR3 size: 16 residues. CDR3 sequence reads: CATSDPQGKDNEKLFF. As DNA, the CDR3 is TGTGCCACCAGTGATCCACAGGGAAAGGATAATGAAAAACTGTTTTTT.

This clonotype was picked up many times. The chain links TRBV20-1 to TRBJ2-1, with 10 bases aligning to TRBD1. Germline loops: CDR1 DFQATT, CDR2 SNEGSKA (reference sequence). The CDR3 consists of 15 residues. J lost 5 bases, V lost 6 bases, and 10 bases had no gene match. The CDR3 nucleotides read TGCAGTGCCACGACCGGGACAGGGGTGGACAATGAGCAGTTCTTC. This codes for CSATTGTGVDNEQFF.

The rearrangement joins TRBV9 to TRBJ2-7, with D perhaps being TRBD1 or TRBD2 (5 bases each). V was trimmed by 3 bases and J by 3 bases, leaving 16 bases between them. Germline loops: CDR1 SGDLS, CDR2 YYNGEE. This CDR3 comprises 15 residues. The CDR3 DNA is TGTGCCAGCAGCGACCCCGGGACCTCAAACTACGAGCAGTACTTC. Amino acid sequence: CASSDPGTSNYEQYF.